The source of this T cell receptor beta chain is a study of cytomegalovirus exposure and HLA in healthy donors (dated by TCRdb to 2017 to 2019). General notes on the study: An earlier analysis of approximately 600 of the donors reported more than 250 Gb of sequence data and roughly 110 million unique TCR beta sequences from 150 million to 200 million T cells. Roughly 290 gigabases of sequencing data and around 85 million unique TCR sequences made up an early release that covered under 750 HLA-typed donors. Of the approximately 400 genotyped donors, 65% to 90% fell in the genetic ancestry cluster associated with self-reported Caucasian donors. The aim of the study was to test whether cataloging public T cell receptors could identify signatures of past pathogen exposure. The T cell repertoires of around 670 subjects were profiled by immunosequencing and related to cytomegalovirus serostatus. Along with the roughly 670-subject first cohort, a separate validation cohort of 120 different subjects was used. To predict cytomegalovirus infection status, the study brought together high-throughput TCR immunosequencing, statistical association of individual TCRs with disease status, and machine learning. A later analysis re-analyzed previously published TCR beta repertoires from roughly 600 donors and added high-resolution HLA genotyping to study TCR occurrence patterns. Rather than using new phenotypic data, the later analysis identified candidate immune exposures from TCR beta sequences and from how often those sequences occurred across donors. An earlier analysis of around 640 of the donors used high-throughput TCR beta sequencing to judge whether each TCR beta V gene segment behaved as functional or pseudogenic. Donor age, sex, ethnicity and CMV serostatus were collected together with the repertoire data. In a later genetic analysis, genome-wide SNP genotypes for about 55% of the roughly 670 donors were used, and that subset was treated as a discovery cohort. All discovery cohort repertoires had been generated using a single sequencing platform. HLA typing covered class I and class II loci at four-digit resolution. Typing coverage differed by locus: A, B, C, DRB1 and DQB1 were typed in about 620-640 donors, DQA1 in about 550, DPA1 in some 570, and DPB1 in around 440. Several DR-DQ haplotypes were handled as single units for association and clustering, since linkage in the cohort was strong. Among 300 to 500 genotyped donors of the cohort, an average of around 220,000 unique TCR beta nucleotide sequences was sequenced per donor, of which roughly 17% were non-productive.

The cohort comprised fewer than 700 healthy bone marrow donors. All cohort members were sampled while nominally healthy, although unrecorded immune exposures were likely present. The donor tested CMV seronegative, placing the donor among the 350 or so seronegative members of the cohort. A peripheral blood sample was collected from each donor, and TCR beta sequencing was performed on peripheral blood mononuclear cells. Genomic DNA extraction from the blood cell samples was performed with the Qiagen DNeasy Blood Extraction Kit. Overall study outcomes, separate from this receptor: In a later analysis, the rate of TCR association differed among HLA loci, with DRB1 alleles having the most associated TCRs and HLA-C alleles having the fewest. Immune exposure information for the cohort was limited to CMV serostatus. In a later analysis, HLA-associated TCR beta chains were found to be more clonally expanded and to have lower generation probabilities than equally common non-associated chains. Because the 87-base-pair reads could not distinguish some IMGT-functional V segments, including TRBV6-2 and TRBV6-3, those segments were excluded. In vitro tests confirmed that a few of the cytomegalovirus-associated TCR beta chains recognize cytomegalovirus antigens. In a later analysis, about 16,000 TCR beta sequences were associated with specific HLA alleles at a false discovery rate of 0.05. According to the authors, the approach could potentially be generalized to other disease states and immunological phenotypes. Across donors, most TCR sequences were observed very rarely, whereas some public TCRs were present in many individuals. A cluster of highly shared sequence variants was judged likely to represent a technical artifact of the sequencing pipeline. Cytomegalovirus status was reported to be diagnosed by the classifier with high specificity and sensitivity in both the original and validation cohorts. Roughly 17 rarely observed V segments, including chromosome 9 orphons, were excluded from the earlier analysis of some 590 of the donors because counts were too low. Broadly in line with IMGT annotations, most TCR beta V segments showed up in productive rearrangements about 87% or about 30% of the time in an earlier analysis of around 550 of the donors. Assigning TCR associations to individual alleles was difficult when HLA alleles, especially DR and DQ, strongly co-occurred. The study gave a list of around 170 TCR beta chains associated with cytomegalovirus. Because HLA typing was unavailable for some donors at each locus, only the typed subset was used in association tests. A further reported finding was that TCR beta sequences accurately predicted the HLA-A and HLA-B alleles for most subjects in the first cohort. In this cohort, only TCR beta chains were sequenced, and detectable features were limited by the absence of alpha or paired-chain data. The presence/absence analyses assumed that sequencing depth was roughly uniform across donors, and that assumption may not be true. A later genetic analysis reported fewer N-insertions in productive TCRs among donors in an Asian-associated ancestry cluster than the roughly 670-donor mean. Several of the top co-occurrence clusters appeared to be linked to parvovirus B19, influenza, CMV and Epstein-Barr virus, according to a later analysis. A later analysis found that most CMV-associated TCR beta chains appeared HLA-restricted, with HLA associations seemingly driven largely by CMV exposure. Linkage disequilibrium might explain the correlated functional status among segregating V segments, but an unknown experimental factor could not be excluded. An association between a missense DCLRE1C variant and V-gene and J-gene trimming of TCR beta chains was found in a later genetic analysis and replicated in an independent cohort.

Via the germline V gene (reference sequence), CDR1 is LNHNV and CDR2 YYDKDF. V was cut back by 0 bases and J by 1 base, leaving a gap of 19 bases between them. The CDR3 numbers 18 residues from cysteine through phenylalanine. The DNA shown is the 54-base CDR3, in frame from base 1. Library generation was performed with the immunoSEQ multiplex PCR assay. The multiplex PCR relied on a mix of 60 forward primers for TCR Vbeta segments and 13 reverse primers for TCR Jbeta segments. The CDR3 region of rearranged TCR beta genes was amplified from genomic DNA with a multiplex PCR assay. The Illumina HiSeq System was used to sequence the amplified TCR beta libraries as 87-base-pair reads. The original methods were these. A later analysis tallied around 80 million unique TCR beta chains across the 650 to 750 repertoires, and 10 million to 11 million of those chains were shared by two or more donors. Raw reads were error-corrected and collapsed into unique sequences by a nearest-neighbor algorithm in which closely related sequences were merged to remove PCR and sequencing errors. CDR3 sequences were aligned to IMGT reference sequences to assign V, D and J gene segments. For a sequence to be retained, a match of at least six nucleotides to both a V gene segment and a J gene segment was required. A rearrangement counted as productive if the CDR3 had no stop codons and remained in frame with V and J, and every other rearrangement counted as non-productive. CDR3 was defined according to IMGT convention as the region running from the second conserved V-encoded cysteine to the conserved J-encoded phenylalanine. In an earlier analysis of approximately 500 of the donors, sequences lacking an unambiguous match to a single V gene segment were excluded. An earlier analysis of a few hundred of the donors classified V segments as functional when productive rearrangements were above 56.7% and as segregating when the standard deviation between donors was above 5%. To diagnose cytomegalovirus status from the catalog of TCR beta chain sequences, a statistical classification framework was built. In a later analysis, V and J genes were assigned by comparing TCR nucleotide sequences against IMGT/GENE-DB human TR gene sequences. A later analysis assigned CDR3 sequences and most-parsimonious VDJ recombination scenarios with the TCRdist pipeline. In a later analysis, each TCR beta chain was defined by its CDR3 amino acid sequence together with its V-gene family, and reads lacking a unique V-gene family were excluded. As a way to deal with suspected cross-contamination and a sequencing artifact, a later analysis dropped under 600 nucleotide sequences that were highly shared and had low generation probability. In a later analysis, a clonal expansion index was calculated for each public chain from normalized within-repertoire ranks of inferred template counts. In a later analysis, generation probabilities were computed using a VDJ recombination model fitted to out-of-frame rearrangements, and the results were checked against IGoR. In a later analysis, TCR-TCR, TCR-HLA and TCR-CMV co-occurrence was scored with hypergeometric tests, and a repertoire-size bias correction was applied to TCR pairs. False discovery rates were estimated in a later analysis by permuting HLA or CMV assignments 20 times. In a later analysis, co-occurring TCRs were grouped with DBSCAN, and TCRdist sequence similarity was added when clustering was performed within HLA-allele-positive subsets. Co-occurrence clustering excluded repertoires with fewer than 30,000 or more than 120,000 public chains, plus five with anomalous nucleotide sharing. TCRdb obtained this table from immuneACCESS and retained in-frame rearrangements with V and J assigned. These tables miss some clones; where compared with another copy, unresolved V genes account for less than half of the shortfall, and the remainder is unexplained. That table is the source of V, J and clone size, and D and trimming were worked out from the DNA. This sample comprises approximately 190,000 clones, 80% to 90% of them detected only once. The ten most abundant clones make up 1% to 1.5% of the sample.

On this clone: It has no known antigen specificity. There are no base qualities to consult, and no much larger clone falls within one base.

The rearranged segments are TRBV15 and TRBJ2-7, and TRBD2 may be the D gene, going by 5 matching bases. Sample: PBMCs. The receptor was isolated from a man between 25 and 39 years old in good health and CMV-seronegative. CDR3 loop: CATSRDKPLGVRSYEQYF. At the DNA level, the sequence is TGTGCCACCAGCAGAGACAAGCCCCTCGGGGTAAGGTCCTACGAGCAGTACTTC.